The clone carrying this TCR beta chain is labeled medium-sized. Its antigen is currently unknown. Clones were sequenced by immunoSEQ multiplex PCR, and TCRdb holds only the in-frame ones, with some missing. The profile shows under 85,000 clones, around four fifths of them singletons. The source of the sample is a study of vaccination effects on CD4 cells after COVID-19. Across the study: Post-vaccine draws lagged the second dose by a median of 72 days. Study outcomes and limitations: From healthy vaccinees, only 1 of 255 vaccine-induced clones also reacted to common cold coronaviruses.

Antigen-specific CD4+ T cell clonotypes were called by their expansion after viral peptide-pool culture in ViraFEST. Culturing for about ten days preceded CD4+ T cell isolation. Two-dose vaccination with either BNT162b2 or mRNA-1273 was given to the participants. A half-volume exchange with IL-2 medium occurred on days 3 and 7. The V segment lost 4 bases and the J segment 7 bases; nucleotides outside the gene matches: 5. Germline V CDR1 and CDR2: MNHEY, SVGAGI. There are 14 residues in the CDR3. The chain uses TRBV6-5 and TRBJ1-4, with 8 bases fitting TRBD1. This material consisted of CD4+ T cells from PBMCs cultured with HCoV-OC43 spike peptides, taken after COVID-19 vaccination. The subset: HCoV-OC43 spike overlapping peptide pool stimulation. This clonotype was obtained from a human donor who received a COVID-19 vaccine. The CDR3 DNA is TGTGCCAGCAGTTCGGGACAGGACGCTGAAAAACTGTTTTTT. It translates to CASSSGQDAEKLFF.